This T cell receptor beta chain appears in the sequencing data of a study of cytomegalovirus exposure and HLA in healthy donors. General observations from the study: According to reports, the classifier identified cytomegalovirus status with high specificity and sensitivity. V- and J-gene trimming of TCR beta was linked (in a later analysis) to a missense DCLRE1C variant. Specific recognition of CMV antigens was confirmed in vitro for a few chains (all CMV-associated). Investigators reported about 160 TCR beta chains as tied to cytomegalovirus.

The CDR3 has 16 amino acids. Germline V gives CDR1 KGHSH, CDR2 LQKENI. Trimming left V 3 bases short and J 5 bases short, with 19 bases between. About this clone: The antigen remains unidentified.

Researchers ran the PCR with 60 Vbeta and 13 Jbeta primers. TCRdb's copy holds only in-frame clones and misses some; the assay was immunoSEQ multiplex PCR. The sample holds some 120,000 clones; roughly 80% are singletons and the top ten take over 5%. The receptor's source is a woman aged 40 to 50 in good health and CMV-seronegative. Material: PBMCs. The chain combines TRBV18 with TRBJ2-5, with D perhaps TRBD1 (6 bases). The CDR3 is CASSPDRVRGGETQYF. In DNA form, the CDR3 reads TGTGCCAGCTCACCTGACCGAGTCAGGGGTGGGGAGACCCAGTACTTC.